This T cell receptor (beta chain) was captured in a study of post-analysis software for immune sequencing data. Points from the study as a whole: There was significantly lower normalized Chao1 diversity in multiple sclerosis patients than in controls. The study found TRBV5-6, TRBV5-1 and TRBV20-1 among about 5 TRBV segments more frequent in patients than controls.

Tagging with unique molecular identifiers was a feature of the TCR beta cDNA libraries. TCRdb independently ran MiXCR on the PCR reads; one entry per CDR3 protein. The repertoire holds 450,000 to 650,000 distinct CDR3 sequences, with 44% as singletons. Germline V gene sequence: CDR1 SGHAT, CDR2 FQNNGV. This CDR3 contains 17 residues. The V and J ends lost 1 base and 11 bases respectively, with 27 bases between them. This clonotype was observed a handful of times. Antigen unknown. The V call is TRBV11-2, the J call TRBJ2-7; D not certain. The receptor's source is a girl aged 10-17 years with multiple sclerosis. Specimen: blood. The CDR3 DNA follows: TGTGCCAGCAGCTTAGGATCCGGGCCGCAACTCGTCCTAAGGGAGTACTTC. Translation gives CASSLGSGPQLVLREYF.